The 28 T cell receptor beta chains in this list originate from one sample, sequenced in a study of blood T cell repertoires in COVID-19. Produced via immunoSEQ multiplex PCR; TCRdb's table is partial and in-frame only. The repertoire includes tens of thousands of clones, roughly 90% of them detected once, and around two fifths sits in the top ten. Sequencing used peripheral blood. The origin of the receptors is a man in his fifties or sixties with active or convalescent COVID-19.

The chain has TRBV2 and TRBJ1-5, with a tentative D call TRBD1 (5 bases). V lost 7 bases and J 5 bases, leaving 15 bases between the germline ends. There are 14 residues in the CDR3. The germline V gene encodes CDR1 SNHLY and CDR2 FYNNEI. CDR3 sequence reads: CASNTGPRDQPQHF. The CDR3 DNA reads TGTGCCAGCAACACAGGCCCCCGAGATCAGCCCCAGCATTTT. The full variable domain, its missing parts supplied by reference TRBV2 and TRBJ1-5, is EPEVTQTPSHQVTQMGQEVILRCVPISNHLYFYWYRQILGQKVEFLVSFYNNEISEKSEIFDDQFSVERPDGSNFTLKIRSTKLEDSAMYFCASNTGPRDQPQHFGDGTRLSIL.

This sequence joins TRBV6-5 and TRBJ2-2, with TRBD1 matching 7 bases. Germline CDR1 and CDR2: MNHEY and SVGAGI. The V segment lost 2 bases and the J segment 5 bases; nucleotides outside the gene matches: 5. This CDR3 has 15 amino acids. The CDR3 loop reads CASSYAGGRTGELFF. The CDR3 coding sequence is TGTGCCAGCAGTTACGCAGGGGGACGAACCGGGGAGCTGTTTTTT.

The chain joins TRBV7-9 to TRBJ1-6, with D maybe TRBD1 (5 bases). From germline, CDR1 is SEHNR and CDR2 FQNEAQ (reference sequence). The V gene lost 5 bases and the J gene lost 7 bases, with 12 bases spanning the gap. This CDR3 region has 14 residues. CDR3 coding DNA: TGTGCCAGCAGCAGTTGGGAGGGGAATTCACCCCTCCACTTT. Amino acids: CASSSWEGNSPLHF.

This chain uses TRBV6-2 or TRBV6-3 with TRBJ1-5; D remains ambiguous. CDR1 is MNHEY and CDR2 is SVGEGT in the germline V gene. This CDR3 region has 14 residues. The V and J ends lost 6 bases and 0 bases respectively, with 9 bases between them. The CDR3: CASSEIYSNQPQHF. The CDR3 DNA is TGTGCCAGCAGCGAAATCTATAGCAATCAGCCCCAGCATTTT.

In DNA form, the CDR3 reads TGTGCCAGCAGCTATATCGACGGGTCCCCCCTGAATAGCAATCAGCCCCAGCATTTT. This sequence encodes CASSYIDGSPLNSNQPQHF. The chain is built from TRBV21-1 and TRBJ1-5. TRBV21-1 is a known pseudogene. This CDR3 is built from 19 residues.

The V and J genes are TRBV18 and TRBJ1-1; tentative D call: TRBD1 (6 bases). Germline CDR1 is KGHSH and CDR2 is LQKENI. This CDR3 is 15 amino acids long. V lost 1 base, J lost 0 bases, and 9 bases lay in between. The CDR3 reads CASSPRTVVNTEAFF. Written as DNA, the CDR3 is TGTGCCAGCTCACCACGGACAGTGGTGAACACTGAAGCTTTCTTT.

The rearrangement uses TRBV5-1 and TRBJ1-1; D remains unclear. CDR3 length: 14 amino acids. V shed 0 bases and J shed 7 bases, with 13 bases lying between them. CDR1 SGHRS and CDR2 YFSETQ come from the germline V gene. DNA of the CDR3: TGCGCCAGCAGCTTGGCCTCGGGGAGCCTTGAAGCTTTCTTT. It specifies CASSLASGSLEAFF.

V usage is TRBV29-1 and J usage is TRBJ2-7, with 7 positions matching TRBD1. Germline values: CDR1 SQVTM, CDR2 ANQGSEA. CDR3 length: 13 residues. The J segment lost 5 bases and the V segment lost 3 bases, leaving 7 bases of the junction unmatched. Here the CDR3 reads CSVEGRGLDEQYF. CDR3 nucleotide sequence: TGCAGCGTTGAGGGCAGGGGGTTGGACGAGCAGTACTTC.

The chain joins TRBV7-3 to TRBJ2-1; TRBD2 agrees at 10 bases. CDR3 length: 12 residues. CDR1 is SGHTA, CDR2 FQGTGA, per germline. Losses at the gene ends were 5 bases for V and 10 bases for J; bases not matched to a gene: 2. The DNA of the CDR3 is TGTGCCAGCAGCCTGGGACTAGCGGAGCAGTTCTTC. Translating gives CASSLGLAEQFF.

CDR3 region: CARSLPLENSGNTIYF. The CDR3, as DNA: TGTGCCAGAAGCTTGCCCTTAGAGAATTCTGGAAACACCATATATTTT. The genes are TRBV5-3 and TRBJ1-3; D uncertain. TRBV5-3 is sorted into the ORF group, with uncertain function. The CDR3 sequence is 16 residues long. Trimming left V 1 base short and J 1 base short, with 12 bases between.

This clone was recorded once. The CDR3 loop is CASRLGQGVSPLHF. The CDR3 coding sequence is TGTGCCAGCAGACTGGGACAGGGGGTTTCACCCCTCCACTTT. The V and J genes are TRBV27 and TRBJ1-6, with TRBD1 identical over 11 bases. In germline, CDR1 is MNHEY, CDR2 SMNVEV (reference sequence). This CDR3 is 14 amino acids long. The ends lost 6 bases at V and 9 bases at J; junction bases unmatched: 4.

The chain joins TRBV19 to TRBJ2-6; no reliable D call. Germline V gives CDR1 LNHDA, CDR2 SQIVND (reference sequence). Trimming stripped 6 bases from V and 2 bases from J, with 11 bases between. CDR3 size: 15 residues. This CDR3 is CASSMASPGANVLTF. The CDR3, as DNA: TGTGCCAGTAGCATGGCCTCACCTGGGGCCAACGTCCTGACTTTC.

The V call is TRBV4-3, the J call TRBJ2-5, with TRBD2 matching over 9 bases. Unmatched junction bases numbered 13, after V lost 4 bases and J lost 1 base. This CDR3 region has 18 residues. Germline loops: CDR1 LGHNA, CDR2 YSLEER. The CDR3 DNA reads TGCGCCAGCAGCCCCCGGGTAGCGGGAGAGGAGGGCCAAGAGACCCAGTACTTC. It translates to CASSPRVAGEEGQETQYF.

The rearrangement links TRBV13 to TRBJ2-1; 7 nucleotides match TRBD2. Trimming cost V 5 bases and J 5 bases; bases outside gene matches: 9. Germline V CDR1 and CDR2: PRHDT, FYEKMQ (reference sequence). This CDR3 has 15 residues. CDR3 region: CASSGRLAGDNEQFF. CDR3 in DNA: TGTGCCAGCAGCGGCAGACTAGCTGGCGACAATGAGCAGTTCTTC. The full variable domain, with the rest looked up from reference TRBV13 and TRBJ2-1, is AAGVIQSPRHLIKEKRETATLKCYPIPRHDTVYWYQQGPGQDPQFLISFYEKMQSDKGSIPDRFSAQQFSDYHSELNMSSLELGDSALYFCASSGRLAGDNEQFFGPGTRLTVL.

This clone was picked up a small number of times. In DNA, the CDR3 is TGTGCCAGCAGCCAAGTAGAACGTTTGGAGACCCAGTACTTC. Its translation is CASSQVERLETQYF. The rearrangement links TRBV14 to TRBJ2-5; D is unresolved. V was pared by 1 base and J by 5 bases, with 11 bases between. The CDR3 totals 14 residues. Germline V gene lookup returns CDR1 SGHDN and CDR2 FVKESK.

The chain couples TRBV18 to TRBJ1-1, with D unresolved. V was trimmed by 2 bases and J by 5 bases, leaving 12 bases between them. CDR1 is KGHSH and CDR2 is LQKENI in the germline V gene. The CDR3 runs 14 residues. The chain's CDR3 is CASSPGTRRTEAFF. CDR3 DNA sequence: TGTGCCAGCTCACCAGGAACCCGGAGGACTGAAGCTTTCTTT.

This clone was recorded once. The rearrangement joins TRBV7-3 to TRBJ2-1; 9 bases are a match to TRBD2. The CDR3 contains 14 residues. Trimming took 5 bases from V and 7 from J; bases not matched to a gene: 6. CDR1 is SGHTA, CDR2 FQGTGA, per germline. The CDR3 nucleotides are TGTGCCAGCAGCAAGGGACTAGCTAGAAATGAGCAGTTCTTC. This translates into CASSKGLARNEQFF. The variable domain in full, completed from reference TRBV7-3 and TRBJ2-1, reads GAGVSQTPSNKVTEKGKYVELRCDPISGHTALYWYRQSLGQGPEFLIYFQGTGAADDSGLPNDRFFAVRPEGSVSTLKIQRTERGDSAVYLCASSKGLARNEQFFGPGTRLTVL.

CDR3: CASSYLAGGLDEQYF. CDR3 in DNA: TGTGCCAGCAGTTACCTAGCGGGAGGGCTCGACGAGCAGTACTTC. The chain is built from TRBV6-2 or TRBV6-3 and TRBJ2-7; 12 bases fit TRBD2. V shed 2 bases, J shed 5 bases, and the junction held 4 bases outside the gene matches. Germline assignment: CDR1 MNHEY and CDR2 SVGEGT. The CDR3 consists of 15 residues.

This rearrangement joins TRBV12-3 or TRBV12-4 to TRBJ2-2; the D is unclear. CDR3 length: 13 amino acids. V gave up 6 bases and J gave up 2 bases, with 7 bases separating them. CDR3 region: CASRRSNTGELFF. The CDR3 DNA is TGTGCCAGCAGGCGGAGCAACACCGGGGAGCTGTTTTTT.

The CDR3 sequence: CASSLGSSGTRSYNEQFF. Written as DNA, the CDR3 is TGTGCCAGCAGTTTGGGGTCTAGCGGGACCCGCTCCTACAATGAGCAGTTCTTC. The chain joins TRBV27 to TRBJ2-1; 9 nucleotides agree with TRBD2. With 3 bases clipped from V and 0 bases from J, the junction kept 9 bases outside the gene matches. Per the germline V gene, CDR1 is MNHEY and CDR2 is SMNVEV (reference sequence). CDR3 length equals 18 residues.

This chain connects TRBV27 to TRBJ1-6; no firm D call. The germline gives CDR1 MNHEY, CDR2 SMNVEV (reference sequence). CDR3 length equals 17 residues. Trimming removed 0 bases from V and 0 bases from J, with 9 bases in between. The CDR3 reads CASSLSSRSSYNSPLHF. Written as DNA, the CDR3 is TGTGCCAGCAGTTTATCTAGTCGGAGCTCCTATAATTCACCCCTCCACTTT.

This rearrangement joins TRBV12-5 to TRBJ1-5; a possible D gene is TRBD1 (5 bases). The germline V gene encodes CDR1 LGHNT and CDR2 FRNRAP. This CDR3 contains 14 residues. With 1 base removed from V and 5 bases from J, the gap between germline ends came to 9 bases. CDR3 residues: CASGLGQLHQPQHF. CDR3 nucleotides: TGTGCTAGTGGTTTGGGACAGCTCCATCAGCCCCAGCATTTT.

Concerning this clone: This sample also contains other DNA sequences that code for the same CDR3. The chain links TRBV18 to TRBJ2-7; D uncertain. Germline V gene sequence: CDR1 KGHSH, CDR2 LQKENI. The germline V and J ends were trimmed by 5 bases and 1 base, with 3 bases remaining between them. This CDR3 is 11 amino acids long. CDR3 DNA: TGTGCCAGCTCATCGTCCTACGAGCAGTACTTC. This translates into CASSSSYEQYF.

The CDR3 sequence: CASSAGQEVTGYTF. Here the CDR3 DNA reads TGTGCCAGCAGCGCTGGACAGGAAGTCACTGGCTACACCTTC. V usage is TRBV7-2 and J usage is TRBJ1-2; 7 bases are shared with TRBD1. Trimming cost V 5 bases and J 7 bases; bases outside gene matches: 10. Germline V gene lookup returns CDR1 SGHTA and CDR2 FQGNSA. The CDR3 is made up of 14 amino acids.

The chain uses TRBV9 and TRBJ2-5; D gene unclear. The germline V and J ends were trimmed by 1 base and 2 bases, with 6 bases remaining between them. Germline CDR1 and CDR2: SGDLS and YYNGEE. The CDR3 extends over 13 amino acids. The chain's CDR3 is CASSVQAQETQYF. CDR3 sequence (DNA): TGTGCCAGCAGCGTACAGGCACAAGAGACCCAGTACTTC.

This clone was recorded once. V and J are TRBV6-4 and TRBJ2-7, with D hard to call. Germline lookup yields CDR1 MRHNA and CDR2 SNTAGT. The CDR3 length is 17 residues. V was shortened by 2 bases and J by 0 bases, with 17 bases between the two germline ends. CDR3 nucleotide sequence: TGTGCCAGCAGTGACCCCTCATCCATAAGGAGCTCCTACGAGCAGTACTTC. It is translated as CASSDPSSIRSSYEQYF.

In this sample, this clone turned up a few times. The V and J genes are TRBV7-8 and TRBJ2-7; tentative D call: TRBD1 (6 bases). V dropped 5 bases and J dropped 7 bases, with 18 bases sitting between them. CDR1 SGHVS and CDR2 FQNEAQ come from the germline V gene. The CDR3 covers 14 residues. The CDR3 region has the DNA TGTGCCAGCAGCCCAACCCTGACAGGAGGAGAGCAGTACTTC. It encodes CASSPTLTGGEQYF.

This CDR3 is CASSSISGKGDIQYF. DNA for the CDR3: TGTGCCAGCAGCTCGATTAGCGGGAAAGGAGACATTCAGTACTTC. V gene TRBV7-2 combines with J gene TRBJ2-4, with TRBD2 matching 8 bases. The CDR3 covers 15 residues. Per germline, CDR1 SGHTA and CDR2 FQGNSA. Trimming at V came to 4 bases and at J to 8 bases, leaving 10 bases not matched to a gene.